The clone carrying this TCR beta chain has more than one count but fewer than ten. Its antigen is not known. This sample is part of a study of blood T cells in healthy people across ages. Broader study findings: Versus aged donors, long-lived donors had higher diversity and more naive CD4+ cells. TCR beta diversity was tightly associated with the proportion of naive T cells.

A J-beta primer mix and a sample-barcoded 5' primer were used in a second PCR of about 7 to 12 cycles. Every molecule of cDNA carried a tag from a template-switch adaptor with 12 random nucleotides. Every sample gave at least 2.5 million paired-end reads containing CDR3. TCRdb re-called the 5' RACE reads through MiXCR, storing one row per CDR3 protein. The sample has 1.5 million to 1.8 million distinct CDR3 sequences; 35% to 45% are singletons. Trimming cost V 2 bases and J 1 base; bases outside gene matches: 14. The CDR3 consists of 19 residues. Germline CDR1 is SGHRS and CDR2 is YFSETQ. The sequenced sample was blood. V gene TRBV5-1 combines with J gene TRBJ2-1, with 8 bases that match TRBD2. This receptor was taken from a woman in her late teens or twenties in good health. The CDR3 loop reads CASSLRLARFGGSYNEQFF. For the CDR3, the DNA is TGCGCCAGCAGCTTAAGACTAGCGAGGTTCGGGGGTTCCTACAATGAGCAGTTCTTC. Combining the CDR3 with reference TRBV5-1 and TRBJ2-1 gives the whole variable domain KAGVTQTPRYLIKTRGQQVTLSCSPISGHRSVSWYQQTPGQGLQFLFEYFSETQRNKGNFPGRFSGRQFSNSRSEMNVSTLELGDSALYLCASSLRLARFGGSYNEQFFGPGTRLTVL.